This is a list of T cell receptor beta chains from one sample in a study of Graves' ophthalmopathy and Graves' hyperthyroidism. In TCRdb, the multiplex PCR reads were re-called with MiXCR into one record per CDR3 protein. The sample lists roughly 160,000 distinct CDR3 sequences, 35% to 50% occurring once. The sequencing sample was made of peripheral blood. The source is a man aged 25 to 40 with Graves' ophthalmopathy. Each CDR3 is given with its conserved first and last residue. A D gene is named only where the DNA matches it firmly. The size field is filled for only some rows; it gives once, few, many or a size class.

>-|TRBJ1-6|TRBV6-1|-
CASRGGGRNSPLHF
TGTGCCAGCAGGGGGGGCGGACGTAATTCACCCCTCCACTTT
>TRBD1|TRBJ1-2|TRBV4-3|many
CASSQDRGRGYYGYTF
TGCGCCAGCAGCCAAGATCGGGGCAGGGGGTACTATGGCTACACCTTC
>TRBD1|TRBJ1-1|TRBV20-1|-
CSATYYRGPATNTEAFF
TGCAGTGCAACCTACTACAGGGGCCCCGCCACAAACACTGAAGCTTTCTTT
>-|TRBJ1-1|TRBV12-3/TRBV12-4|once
CASSLGGQGNTEAFF
TGTGCCAGCAGTTTAGGTGGGCAAGGGAACACTGAAGCTTTCTTT
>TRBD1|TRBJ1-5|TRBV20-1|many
CSASRDRNQPQHF
TGCAGTGCTAGCCGGGACAGAAATCAGCCCCAGCATTTT
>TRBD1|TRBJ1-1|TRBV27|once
CASSLDSGTGVLAAEAFF
TGTGCCAGCAGCTTGGACTCCGGGACAGGGGTCCTGGCTGCTGAAGCTTTCTTT
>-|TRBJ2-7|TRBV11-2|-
CASSLDRGSWTSQYF
TGTGCCAGCAGCTTAGACCGGGGGAGCTGGACGTCGCAGTACTTC
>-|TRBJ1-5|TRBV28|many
CASRSGGSNQPQHF
TGTGCCAGCAGATCGGGCGGTAGCAATCAGCCCCAGCATTTT
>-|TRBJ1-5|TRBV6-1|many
CASSKRGWQPQHF
TGTGCCAGCAGCAAAAGGGGCTGGCAGCCCCAGCATTTT
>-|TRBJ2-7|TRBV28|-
CASSLTAGLAYEQYF
TGTGCCAGCAGTTTAACAGCAGGGTTAGCCTACGAGCAGTACTTC
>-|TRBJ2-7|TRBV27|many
CASSLSGTGTTYEQYF
TGTGCCAGCAGTTTATCGGGGACGGGAACTACCTACGAGCAGTACTTC
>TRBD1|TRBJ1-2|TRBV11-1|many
CASSTEGGQGAVNYGYTF
TGTGCCAGCAGCACCGAGGGGGGACAGGGGGCTGTCAACTATGGCTACACCTTC
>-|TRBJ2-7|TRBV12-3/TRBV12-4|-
CASSSGAGGFHEQYF
TGTGCCAGCAGTTCTGGGGCAGGGGGGTTCCACGAGCAGTACTTC
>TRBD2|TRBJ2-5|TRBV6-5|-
CASSSTSGRYSETQYF
TGTGCCAGCAGTTCGACTAGCGGGAGATATTCAGAGACCCAGTACTTC
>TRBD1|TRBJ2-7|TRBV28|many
CASQTGPHEQYF
TGTGCCTCCCAGACAGGGCCCCACGAGCAGTACTTC
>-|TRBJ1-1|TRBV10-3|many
CAIRRDIDTEAFF
TGTGCCATCAGGCGGGATATAGACACTGAAGCTTTCTTT
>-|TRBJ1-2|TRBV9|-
CASSPRDRLNYGYTF
TGTGCCAGCAGCCCCCGGGACCGCCTTAACTATGGCTACACCTTC
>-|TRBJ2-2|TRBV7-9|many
CASSRSRRNTGELFF
TGTGCCAGCAGCCGTAGCAGGAGAAACACCGGGGAGCTGTTTTTT
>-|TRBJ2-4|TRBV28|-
CASSLGRNIQYF
TGTGCCAGCAGTTTAGGAAGGAACATTCAGTACTTC